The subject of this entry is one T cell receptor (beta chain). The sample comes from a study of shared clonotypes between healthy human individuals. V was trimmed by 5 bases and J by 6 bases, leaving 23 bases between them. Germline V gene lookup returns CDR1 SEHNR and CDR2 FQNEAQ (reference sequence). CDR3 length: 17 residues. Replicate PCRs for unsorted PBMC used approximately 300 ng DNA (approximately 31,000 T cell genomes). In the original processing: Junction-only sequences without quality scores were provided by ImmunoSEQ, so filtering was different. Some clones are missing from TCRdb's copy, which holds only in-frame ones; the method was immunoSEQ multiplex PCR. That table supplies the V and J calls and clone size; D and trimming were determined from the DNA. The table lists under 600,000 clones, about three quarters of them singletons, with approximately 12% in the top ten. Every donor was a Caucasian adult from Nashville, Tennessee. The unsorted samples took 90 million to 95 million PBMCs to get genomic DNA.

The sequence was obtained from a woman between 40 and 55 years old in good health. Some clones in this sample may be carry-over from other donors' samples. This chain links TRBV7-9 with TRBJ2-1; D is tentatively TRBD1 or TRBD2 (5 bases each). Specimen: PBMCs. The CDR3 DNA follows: TGTGCCAGCAGCCATTCGGGGTTGGGGCGAGGTGTCAATGAGCAGTTCTTC. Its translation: CASSHSGLGRGVNEQFF.